The rows below give T cell receptor beta chains drawn from one sample of a study of blood T cell repertoires in COVID-19. TCRdb's copy holds only in-frame clones and misses some; the assay was immunoSEQ multiplex PCR. The sample shows 220,000 or so clones, roughly 84% of them seen only once. The sequencing input was PBMCs or T cells enriched from blood (not recorded which). The receptor set was obtained from a woman in her thirties or forties who had recovered from COVID-19. Both conserved end residues are part of each CDR3. The order of the fields is J gene, clone size, CDR3 length, D gene, V gene, CDR3 protein, CDR3 DNA. A D gene is named only where the DNA matches it firmly. The listing skips clone size in some rows; elsewhere it reads once, few, many or a size class.

j_call: TRBJ1-2; clone_size: .; cdr3_length: 14; d_call: .; v_call: TRBV12-1; cdr3_aa: CASSSDRGLGGYTF; cdr3_nt: TGTGCCAGCAGCTCGGACAGGGGCCTCGGGGGCTACACCTTC
j_call: TRBJ2-1; clone_size: .; cdr3_length: 16; d_call: TRBD2; v_call: TRBV28; cdr3_aa: CASSFLAGGSYNEQFF; cdr3_nt: TGTGCCAGCAGTTTCCTAGCGGGAGGATCCTACAATGAGCAGTTCTTC
j_call: TRBJ1-5; clone_size: once; cdr3_length: 16; d_call: .; v_call: TRBV18; cdr3_aa: CASSPPLTIGNQPQHF; cdr3_nt: TGTGCCAGCTCACCACCGTTAACAATTGGCAATCAGCCCCAGCATTTT
j_call: TRBJ2-3; clone_size: .; cdr3_length: 13; d_call: .; v_call: TRBV7-2; cdr3_aa: CASSLQFLDTQYF; cdr3_nt: TGTGCCAGCAGCTTACAGTTTCTAGATACGCAGTATTTT
j_call: TRBJ2-1; clone_size: .; cdr3_length: 16; d_call: TRBD1; v_call: TRBV28; cdr3_aa: CASRELRQGPYNEQFF; cdr3_nt: TGTGCCAGCAGAGAGCTCCGACAGGGGCCCTACAATGAGCAGTTCTTC
j_call: TRBJ2-5; clone_size: .; cdr3_length: 17; d_call: TRBD2; v_call: TRBV2; cdr3_aa: CASSARGTSGSIETQYF; cdr3_nt: TGTGCCAGCAGTGCACGGGGGACTAGCGGGAGTATCGAGACCCAGTACTTC
j_call: TRBJ2-7; clone_size: .; cdr3_length: 14; d_call: .; v_call: TRBV27; cdr3_aa: CASSPQVITGEQYF; cdr3_nt: TGTGCCAGCAGCCCACAGGTGATAACCGGCGAGCAGTACTTC
j_call: TRBJ1-1; clone_size: once; cdr3_length: 14; d_call: .; v_call: TRBV19; cdr3_aa: CASSPLGQNTEAFF; cdr3_nt: TGTGCCAGTAGTCCCTTGGGACAGAACACTGAAGCTTTCTTT
j_call: TRBJ2-2; clone_size: .; cdr3_length: 18; d_call: TRBD2; v_call: TRBV3-1/TRBV3-2; cdr3_aa: CASSQIKQREWVDGELFF; cdr3_nt: TGTGCCAGCAGCCAGATAAAACAGCGGGAGTGGGTGGACGGGGAGCTGTTTTTT
j_call: TRBJ2-1; clone_size: .; cdr3_length: 17; d_call: TRBD2; v_call: TRBV7-2; cdr3_aa: CASSFAIGAGVWNEQFF; cdr3_nt: TGTGCCAGCAGCTTCGCTATAGGAGCGGGAGTATGGAATGAGCAGTTCTTC
j_call: TRBJ2-3; clone_size: .; cdr3_length: 15; d_call: .; v_call: TRBV7-6; cdr3_aa: CASSPLAGVRDTQYF; cdr3_nt: TGTGCCAGCAGCCCCCTGGCCGGGGTTCGGGATACGCAGTATTTT
j_call: TRBJ1-3; clone_size: .; cdr3_length: 18; d_call: .; v_call: TRBV28; cdr3_aa: CASSFGGGQSSSGNTIYF; cdr3_nt: TGTGCCAGCAGTTTTGGGGGAGGGCAGTCGAGCTCTGGAAACACCATATATTTT
j_call: TRBJ2-1; clone_size: .; cdr3_length: 15; d_call: TRBD2; v_call: TRBV10-3; cdr3_aa: CAISESSGGYNEQFF; cdr3_nt: TGTGCCATCAGTGAGTCCTCCGGGGGGTACAATGAGCAGTTCTTC
j_call: TRBJ1-5; clone_size: .; cdr3_length: 13; d_call: .; v_call: TRBV12-3/TRBV12-4; cdr3_aa: CASSPEENQPQHF; cdr3_nt: TGTGCCAGCAGCCCCGAAGAGAATCAGCCCCAGCATTTT
j_call: TRBJ1-1; clone_size: .; cdr3_length: 16; d_call: .; v_call: TRBV3-1/TRBV3-2; cdr3_aa: CASSQDIGTLNTEAFF; cdr3_nt: TGTGCCAGCAGCCAAGATATTGGGACACTGAACACTGAAGCTTTCTTT
j_call: TRBJ2-1; clone_size: .; cdr3_length: 13; d_call: TRBD2; v_call: TRBV29-1; cdr3_aa: CSIRLAGLDEQFF; cdr3_nt: TGCAGCATAAGACTAGCGGGACTCGATGAGCAGTTCTTC
j_call: TRBJ2-7; clone_size: .; cdr3_length: 12; d_call: TRBD1; v_call: TRBV29-1; cdr3_aa: CSVEGQGAEQYF; cdr3_nt: TGCAGCGTTGAGGGACAGGGGGCCGAGCAGTACTTC
j_call: TRBJ1-1; clone_size: .; cdr3_length: 13; d_call: TRBD1; v_call: TRBV10-1; cdr3_aa: CASPRQGSSEAFF; cdr3_nt: TGCGCCAGCCCTCGACAGGGGAGTTCTGAAGCTTTCTTT
j_call: TRBJ1-2; clone_size: .; cdr3_length: 16; d_call: TRBD1; v_call: TRBV2; cdr3_aa: CASRSDRGSSLYGYTF; cdr3_nt: TGTGCCAGCAGAAGCGACAGGGGGTCCTCCCTCTATGGCTACACCTTC
j_call: TRBJ1-5; clone_size: .; cdr3_length: 18; d_call: .; v_call: TRBV28; cdr3_aa: CASSRTAVKFIGNQPQHF; cdr3_nt: TGTGCCAGCAGTCGGACAGCAGTAAAGTTTATTGGCAATCAGCCCCAGCATTTT
j_call: TRBJ2-2; clone_size: .; cdr3_length: 17; d_call: .; v_call: TRBV5-1; cdr3_aa: CASSLAPSGSNTGELFF; cdr3_nt: TGCGCCAGCAGCTTGGCCCCGAGCGGGTCCAACACCGGGGAGCTGTTTTTT
j_call: TRBJ2-3; clone_size: .; cdr3_length: 14; d_call: TRBD2; v_call: TRBV10-2; cdr3_aa: CASSVSGRGDTQYF; cdr3_nt: TGCGCCAGCAGTGTTAGCGGGAGGGGGGATACGCAGTATTTT
j_call: TRBJ2-2; clone_size: .; cdr3_length: 14; d_call: .; v_call: TRBV6-5; cdr3_aa: CASSYGGGTGELFF; cdr3_nt: TGTGCCAGCAGTTACGGGGGCGGAACCGGGGAGCTGTTTTTT
j_call: TRBJ1-5; clone_size: .; cdr3_length: 14; d_call: TRBD1; v_call: TRBV5-1; cdr3_aa: CASSPQGERQPQHF; cdr3_nt: TGCGCCAGCAGCCCACAGGGGGAGCGGCAGCCCCAGCATTTT